The clone carrying this T cell receptor (beta chain) has a single count. This specimen belongs to a study of technical replicates of blood from a handful of donors. Method: immunoSEQ multiplex PCR; TCRdb's copy keeps in-frame clones and lacks some. The table has some 80,000 clones, 75% to 85% seen once. Germline CDR1 MNHNY, CDR2 SVGAGI (reference sequence). Trimming took 3 bases from V and 8 from J, leaving 17 bases between them. The CDR3 has 15 amino acids. The receptor's source is a human donor in good health. Some clones in this sample may be carry-over from other donors' samples. The V and J genes are TRBV6-6 and TRBJ2-1; D is possibly TRBD2 (5 bases). The sequencing sample was made of PBMCs. For the CDR3, the DNA is TGTGCCAGCAGTTATCATGCGGGTTTAACCCATGAGCAGTTCTTC. Translated: CASSYHAGLTHEQFF.